This T cell receptor beta chain emerged from a study of radiation and T cells in renal cell carcinoma. Study-level findings and limits: No pretreatment tumor biopsies were available for baseline clonotypes. In blood, top tumor clones expanded by 2 weeks, shrinking by 4.

TCRdb keeps only in-frame clones here, not all; method: immunoSEQ multiplex PCR. This table holds approximately 120,000 clones, 81% found once. This clone was counted only a few times. As yet, its antigen is unknown. The sample's time point: blood 2 weeks post-SBRT. Treatment denoted: 15 Gy SBRT to primary tumor, nephrectomy 4 weeks later. Serial blood draws occurred at baseline and 2 and 4 weeks post-SBRT. The tumor was a clear cell renal cell carcinoma. Germline values: CDR1 SEHNR, CDR2 FQNEAQ (reference sequence). The CDR3 consists of 15 residues. V was trimmed by 5 bases and J by 4 bases, leaving 15 bases between them.

This chain links TRBV7-9 with TRBJ2-1, with a possible D match to TRBD2 (6 bases). The source of this sequence is a man in his forties or fifties with renal cell carcinoma. The material sequenced was blood, taken from a patient whose treatment included radiotherapy and nephrectomy. The CDR3 sequence: CASSPPGGAYNEQFF. The CDR3 DNA sequence: TGTGCCAGCAGCCCTCCAGGCGGGGCTTACAATGAGCAGTTCTTC.